The 28 T cell receptor beta chains below were found in one sample sequenced in a study of blood T cells in healthy people across ages. The second PCR ran about 6 to 12 cycles with a sample-barcoded 5' primer and J-beta primers. In TCRdb, the 5' RACE reads were re-called with MiXCR into one record per CDR3 protein. The table shows some 930,000 distinct CDR3 sequences, with about 29% occurring only once. This sample also belongs to another study, concerning T cells of mothers and their children.

Sequencing was carried out using blood. Source of these receptors: a middle-aged woman in good health.

This clonotype was detected only a few times. The chain's CDR3 is CASSWRGPTDTQYF. The CDR3 DNA sequence: TGTGCCAGCAGCTGGCGGGGCCCCACAGATACGCAGTATTTT. The chain combines TRBV7-9 with TRBJ2-3; tentative D call: TRBD2 (6 bases). The germline V and J ends were trimmed by 4 bases and 2 bases, with 10 bases remaining between them. The CDR3 extends over 14 amino acids. Germline V gene lookup returns CDR1 SEHNR and CDR2 FQNEAQ (reference sequence).

V and J are TRBV6-2 or TRBV6-3 and TRBJ2-5; TRBD2 aligns across 10 bases. The CDR3 contains 15 residues. Germline V gives CDR1 MNHEY, CDR2 SVGEGT. J gave up 5 bases and V 4 bases, and 7 bases lay outside the gene matches. The CDR3 region has the DNA TGTGCCAGCAGTTCCAGCGGGGGGGCGATTGAGACCCAGTACTTC. The encoded protein is CASSSSGGAIETQYF.

In this sample, this clonotype turned up a few times. V and J are TRBV5-5 and TRBJ1-2; 12 nucleotides line up with TRBD1. This CDR3 comprises 18 residues. V was clipped by 0 bases and J by 4 bases; unmatched bases: 10. CDR1 is SGHKS, CDR2 YYEKEE, per germline (reference sequence). CDR3 nucleotides: TGTGCCAGCAGCTTGGAGTCGGGACAGGGGGCCTACCCCTATGGCTACACCTTC. Translated: CASSLESGQGAYPYGYTF.

Many counts were recorded for this clonotype. This chain uses TRBV29-1 with TRBJ1-1; D not resolved. From germline, CDR1 is SQVTM and CDR2 ANQGSEA. The V end lost 4 bases, the J end lost 11 bases, and 17 bases lay between the germline ends. The CDR3 totals 12 residues. The DNA for the CDR3 is TGCAGCGTTGTAATAAATGGGGATTCGGCTTTCTTT. Residues: CSVVINGDSAFF.

In its sample, this clonotype was seen many times. The CDR3 sequence is CASSRGTSGASTDTQYF. The CDR3 DNA reads TGCGCCAGCAGCCGAGGGACTAGCGGGGCTAGCACAGATACGCAGTATTTT. This sequence joins TRBV5-1 and TRBJ2-3; 13 positions match TRBD2. Germline lookup yields CDR1 SGHRS and CDR2 YFSETQ. V gave up 4 bases and J gave up 0 bases; unmatched junction bases: 5. This CDR3 comprises 17 residues.

This clonotype was found many times. The rearrangement links TRBV7-3 to TRBJ2-1; 8 bases match TRBD1. Unmatched junction bases numbered 9, after V lost 1 base and J lost 7 bases. This CDR3 contains 16 residues. CDR1 and CDR2 from the germline V gene are SGHTA and FQGTGA. CDR3 DNA sequence: TGTGCCAGCAGCTTAAGGGGGACAGGAGCCCTTAATGAGCAGTTCTTC. As protein: CASSLRGTGALNEQFF.

This clonotype was recorded a few times. The chain carries TRBV28 and TRBJ1-5, with D perhaps TRBD1 (6 bases). The CDR3 is made up of 15 amino acids. From germline, CDR1 is MDHEN and CDR2 SYDVKM. The ends were cut back, 6 bases at V and 7 bases at J, with 19 bases in the middle. The CDR3 nucleotides read TGTGCCAGCAGCCCCCGGACGGGGGGGCGACAGCCCCAGCATTTT. As protein: CASSPRTGGRQPQHF.

The chain links TRBV6-2 or TRBV6-3 to TRBJ1-1; 12 bases match TRBD1. J gave up 1 base and V 8 bases, and 11 bases lay outside the gene matches. Germline-derived CDR1 and CDR2 are MNHEY and SVGEGT. This CDR3 is 17 amino acids long. The CDR3, as DNA: TGTGCCAGCTGTCACCCGGGACAGGGGGCGAGGAACACTGAAGCTTTCTTT. Protein product: CASCHPGQGARNTEAFF.

This clonotype was observed a handful of times. The chain employs TRBV5-6 and TRBJ1-1; D is ambiguous. The CDR3 sequence is 12 residues long. Trimming shortened V by 0 bases and J by 7 bases, and 7 bases separated the two germline ends. Germline loops: CDR1 SGHDT, CDR2 YYEEEE. CDR3 protein: CASSLARVEAFF. DNA of the CDR3: TGTGCCAGCAGCTTGGCCAGAGTTGAAGCTTTCTTT.

The V gene is TRBV9, the J gene TRBJ2-1, with D perhaps TRBD2 (6 bases). The last part of the DNA fits TRBJ2-7 better; the J call may be wrong. CDR3 length equals 16 residues. The germline V gene encodes CDR1 SGDLS and CDR2 YYNGEE. CDR3 DNA sequence: TGTGCCAGCAGCGTTTACGACGGGAGTTCCTACAATGAGCAGTACTTC. Translating gives CASSVYDGSSYNEQYF.

As concerns this clonotype: A junction boundary mismatches the germline segment, possibly from a read error. V is TRBV5-1 and J is TRBJ2-3, with 10 bases fitting TRBD2. The CDR3 spans 14 residues. Germline CDR1 is SGHRS and CDR2 is YFSETQ. The CDR3 region has the DNA TGCGTCAGCACTAATAGCGGGGGGTCGGATACGCAGTATTTT. Translated, it gives CVSTNSGGSDTQYF.

In the case of this clonotype: One end of the junction does not line up with germline, which may come from a read error. The J gene is TRBJ2-5, the V gene TRBV20-1; 11 nucleotides agree with TRBD1. The CDR3 length is 14 residues. Germline CDR1 reads DFQATT; CDR2 reads SNEGSKA (reference sequence). The CDR3 loop is CGARWTGGAETQYF. DNA for the CDR3: TGCGGTGCTCGATGGACAGGGGGCGCGGAGACCCAGTACTTC.

The chain recombines TRBV20-1 with TRBJ1-2; D call uncertain. V shed 3 bases and J shed 4 bases, with 9 bases lying between them. Germline CDR1 reads DFQATT; CDR2 reads SNEGSKA (reference sequence). This CDR3 contains 12 residues. The CDR3 sequence is CSARDRFYGYTF. The CDR3 coding sequence is TGCAGTGCTAGGGACCGATTCTATGGCTACACCTTC.

This clonotype was counted a few times. The chain recombines TRBV6-4 with TRBJ1-2, with a weak D call TRBD1 (6 bases). Trimming removed 6 bases at V and 7 bases at J, with 15 bases between. Germline V gene sequence: CDR1 MRHNA, CDR2 SNTAGT. There are 13 residues in the CDR3. The CDR3 is CASRTGAGAGYTF. The CDR3 DNA reads TGTGCCAGCAGGACTGGGGCAGGGGCTGGCTACACCTTC.

Concerning this clonotype itself: A read error may be the cause here, since a much bigger clone is one base away. The chain carries TRBV7-2 and TRBJ1-2; TRBD1 matches 11 bases. The CDR3 runs 14 residues. J gave up 5 bases and V 4 bases, and 3 bases lay outside the gene matches. Per germline, CDR1 SGHTA and CDR2 FQGNSA. The chain's CDR3 is CASSCGQGAYGYTF. CDR3 in DNA: TGTGCCAGCAGCTGCGGACAGGGGGCGTATGGCTACACCTTC.

This clonotype was observed at least ten times. The chain is built from TRBV27 and TRBJ1-2; 9 positions match TRBD1. Germline V gene sequence: CDR1 MNHEY, CDR2 SMNVEV (reference sequence). Trimming took 2 bases from V and 4 from J; bases not matched to a gene: 5. This CDR3 region has 15 residues. CDR3 sequence (DNA): TGTGCCAGCAGTTTAGGGACAGGGTCCTTCTATGGCTACACCTTC. It codes for CASSLGTGSFYGYTF.

This clonotype has only a few counts. The chain combines TRBV20-1 with TRBJ2-3; tentatively, D is TRBD1 or TRBD2 (6 bases each). Trimming pared 2 bases from V and 3 bases from J, leaving 15 bases between. This CDR3 is built from 15 residues. The germline CDR1 and CDR2 sequences are DFQATT and SNEGSKA (reference sequence). The CDR3 region has the DNA TGCAGTGCTAGACCTACAGGGAGCGGGACAGATACGCAGTATTTT. This codes for CSARPTGSGTDTQYF.

J is TRBJ1-1 and V is TRBV27; tentatively, D is TRBD1 (5 bases). The germline CDR1 and CDR2 sequences are MNHEY and SMNVEV (reference sequence). The CDR3 is made up of 13 amino acids. The V end lost 4 bases, the J end lost 8 bases, and 14 bases lay between the germline ends. The CDR3 DNA sequence: TGTGCCAGCAGTTCAAGGGGAGGGGTCGAAGCTTTCTTT. Residues: CASSSRGGVEAFF.

The chain joins TRBV4-1 to TRBJ1-5; D remains unclear. V was clipped by 0 bases and J by 6 bases, with 6 bases between them. In germline, CDR1 is MGHRA, CDR2 YSYEKL. The CDR3 sequence is 13 residues long. CDR3 nucleotides: TGCGCCAGCAGCCAAGACCCAAGTCAGCCCCAGCATTTT. It translates to CASSQDPSQPQHF.

This clonotype was counted ten times or more. The gene calls are TRBV5-5 and TRBJ1-1, with D possibly TRBD1 on 5 matching bases. Germline loops: CDR1 SGHKS, CDR2 YYEKEE (reference sequence). V lost 4 bases and J lost 1, with 20 bases in between. This CDR3 spans 17 amino acids. The CDR3 spells CASSLGQARLTNTEAFF. The CDR3 bases are TGTGCCAGCAGCCTGGGGCAGGCGAGACTTACGAACACTGAAGCTTTCTTT. Looking up the rest from reference TRBV5-5 and TRBJ1-1 gives the full variable domain: DAGVTQSPTHLIKTRGQQVTLRCSPISGHKSVSWYQQVLGQGPQFIFQYYEKEERGRGNFPDRFSARQFPNYSSELNVNALLLGDSALYLCASSLGQARLTNTEAFFGQGTRLTVV.

The chain employs TRBV28 and TRBJ1-5; no definite D call. Looked up from germline, CDR1 is MDHEN and CDR2 is SYDVKM. The ends were cut back, 5 bases at V and 4 bases at J, with 12 bases in the middle. The length of the CDR3 is 14 residues. DNA of the CDR3: TGTGCCAGCAGTAGTACTCTACCTAATCAGCCCCAGCATTTT. This gives the protein CASSSTLPNQPQHF.

This chain uses TRBV5-5 with TRBJ1-2, with D possibly matching TRBD1 (5 bases). Germline values: CDR1 SGHKS, CDR2 YYEKEE (reference sequence). The V end lost 4 bases, the J end lost 8 bases, and 24 bases lay between the germline ends. The CDR3 is 16 residues long. In nucleotides, the CDR3 is TGTGCCAGCAGCCCTACAGGCGGGGGGATTAATGCCGGCTACACCTTC. Translating gives CASSPTGGGINAGYTF. Drawing the rest from reference TRBV5-5 and TRBJ1-2, the complete variable domain is DAGVTQSPTHLIKTRGQQVTLRCSPISGHKSVSWYQQVLGQGPQFIFQYYEKEERGRGNFPDRFSARQFPNYSSELNVNALLLGDSALYLCASSPTGGGINAGYTFGSGTRLTVV.

This clonotype showed up just a few times. A read error is possible here, since a much larger clone lies one base away. The chain joins TRBV6-2 or TRBV6-3 to TRBJ2-5, with D unclear. Germline CDR1 and CDR2: MNHEY and SVGEGT. V lost 0 bases and J 11 bases, leaving 13 bases between the germline ends. The CDR3 has 13 residues. The CDR3 coding sequence is TGTGCCAGCAGTTACTCAACAGAGGTAAAGCAGTACTTC. Its protein product is CASSYSTEVKQYF.

The chain is built from TRBV12-3 or TRBV12-4 and TRBJ2-3, with 11 positions matching TRBD2. J gave up 4 bases and V 3 bases, and 3 bases lay outside the gene matches. CDR3 length: 15 residues. The DNA for the CDR3 is TGTGCCAGCAGTTTGATAGCGGGAGGGCCAGATACGCAGTATTTT. It specifies CASSLIAGGPDTQYF.

This clonotype has a count of ten or more. The V gene is TRBV4-2, the J gene TRBJ1-2; possible D gene TRBD1, 5 bases. There are 13 residues in the CDR3. From germline, CDR1 is LGHNA and CDR2 YNFKEQ. Trimming pared 2 bases from V and 4 bases from J, leaving 8 bases between. The CDR3 here is CASSQKGPYGYTF. CDR3 sequence (DNA): TGTGCCAGCAGCCAAAAGGGACCCTATGGCTACACCTTC.

This chain joins TRBV10-3 and TRBJ2-2; 12 positions agree with TRBD2. Looked up from germline, CDR1 is ENHRY and CDR2 is SYGVKD. V gave up 3 bases and J gave up 3 bases; unmatched junction bases: 8. This CDR3 is 18 amino acids long. CDR3 amino acids: CAISDEASGGADTGELFF. The CDR3 DNA sequence: TGTGCCATCAGTGACGAGGCTAGCGGGGGGGCCGACACCGGGGAGCTGTTTTTT.

V is TRBV6-6 and J is TRBJ2-5, with TRBD2 identical over 7 bases. The CDR3 loop spans 14 amino acids. The V gene's germline CDR1 is MNHNY and CDR2 SVGAGI (reference sequence). The V and J ends lost 6 bases and 0 bases, in that order; junction bases with no gene match: 4. The DNA of the CDR3 is TGTGCCAGCAGGCTGCGGGGGAACCAAGAGACCCAGTACTTC. Its translation is CASRLRGNQETQYF.

The gene calls are TRBV7-8 and TRBJ2-3; D perhaps matches TRBD2 (5 bases). The V end was cut by 1 base, the J end by 4 bases, with 15 bases between. Germline-derived CDR1 and CDR2 are SGHVS and FQNEAQ. The CDR3 runs 16 residues. CDR3 sequence reads: CASSLEAGEGPDTQYF. CDR3 in DNA: TGTGCCAGCAGCTTAGAGGCAGGCGAGGGTCCAGATACGCAGTATTTT.